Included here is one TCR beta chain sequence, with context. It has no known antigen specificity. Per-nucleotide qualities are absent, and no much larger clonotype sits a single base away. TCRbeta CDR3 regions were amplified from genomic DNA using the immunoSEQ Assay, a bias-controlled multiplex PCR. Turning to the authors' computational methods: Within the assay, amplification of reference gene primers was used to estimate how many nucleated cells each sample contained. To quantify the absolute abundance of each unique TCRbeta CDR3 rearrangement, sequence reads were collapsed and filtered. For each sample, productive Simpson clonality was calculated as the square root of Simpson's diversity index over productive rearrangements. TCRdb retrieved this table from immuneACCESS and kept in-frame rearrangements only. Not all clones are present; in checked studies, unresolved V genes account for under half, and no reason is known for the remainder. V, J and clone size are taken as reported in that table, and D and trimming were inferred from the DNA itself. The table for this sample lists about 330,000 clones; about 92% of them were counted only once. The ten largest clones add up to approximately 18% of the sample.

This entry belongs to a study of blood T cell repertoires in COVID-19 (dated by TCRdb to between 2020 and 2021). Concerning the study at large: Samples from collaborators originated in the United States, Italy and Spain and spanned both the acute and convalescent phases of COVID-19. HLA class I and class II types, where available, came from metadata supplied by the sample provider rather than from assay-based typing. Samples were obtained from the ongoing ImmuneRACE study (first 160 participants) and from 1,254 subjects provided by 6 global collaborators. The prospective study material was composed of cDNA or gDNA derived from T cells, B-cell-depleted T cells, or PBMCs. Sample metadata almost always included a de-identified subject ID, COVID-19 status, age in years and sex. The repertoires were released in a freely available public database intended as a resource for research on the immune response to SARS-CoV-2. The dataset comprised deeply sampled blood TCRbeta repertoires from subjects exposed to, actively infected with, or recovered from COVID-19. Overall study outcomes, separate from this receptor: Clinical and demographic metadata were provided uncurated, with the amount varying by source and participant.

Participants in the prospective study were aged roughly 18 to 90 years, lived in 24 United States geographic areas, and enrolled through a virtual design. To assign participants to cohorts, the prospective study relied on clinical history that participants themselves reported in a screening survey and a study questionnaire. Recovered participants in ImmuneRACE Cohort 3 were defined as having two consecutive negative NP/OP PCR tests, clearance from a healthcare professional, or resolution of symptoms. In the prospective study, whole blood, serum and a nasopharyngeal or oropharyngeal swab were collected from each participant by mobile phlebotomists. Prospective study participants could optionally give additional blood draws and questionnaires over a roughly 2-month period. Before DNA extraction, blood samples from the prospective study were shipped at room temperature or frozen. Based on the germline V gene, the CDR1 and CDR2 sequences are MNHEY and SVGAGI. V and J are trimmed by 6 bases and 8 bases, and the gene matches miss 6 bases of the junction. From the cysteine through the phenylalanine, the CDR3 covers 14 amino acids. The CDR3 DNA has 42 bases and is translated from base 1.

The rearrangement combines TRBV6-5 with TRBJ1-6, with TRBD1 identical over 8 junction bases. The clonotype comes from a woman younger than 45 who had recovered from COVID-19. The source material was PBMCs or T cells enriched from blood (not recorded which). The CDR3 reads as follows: CASSSGQGHSPLHF. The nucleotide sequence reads TGTGCCAGCAGCTCTGGACAGGGTCATTCACCCCTCCACTTT.